This T cell receptor (beta chain) was recovered during a study of shared clonotypes between healthy human individuals. The overall study: Three plates each covered CD4 naive and memory; CD8 naive two, CD8 memory one. Study-wide findings and caveats: Estimated richness values were generally larger in naive subsets than in memory subsets. For naive CD4 cells, around 5% of clonotypes were shared across a handful of donors.

In germline, CDR1 is SGHNT, CDR2 YYREEE (reference sequence). This CDR3 has 11 amino acids. V was pared by 4 bases and J by 7 bases, with 1 base of the junction left unmatched. In regard to this clone: What it recognizes is unknown. At the DNA level, this CDR3 is encoded by other sequences in the same sample as well.

TCRdb's copy holds only in-frame clones and misses some; the assay was immunoSEQ multiplex PCR. The table shows around 560,000 clones, with around 96% occurring only once. Naive CD8 cells lacked CD45RO and underwent positive selection for CCR7, leaving out terminally differentiated effector memory CD45RA+ cells. The sequenced material came from naive CD8+ T cells sorted from blood. This receptor was taken from a woman between 25 and 40 years old in good health. The chain couples TRBV5-4 to TRBJ1-1, with 7 bases lining up with TRBD1. DNA of the CDR3: TGTGCCAGCAGCAGGGACAGTGAAGCTTTCTTT. This gives the protein CASSRDSEAFF. Drawing the rest from reference TRBV5-4 and TRBJ1-1, the complete variable domain is ETGVTQSPTHLIKTRGQQVTLRCSSQSGHNTVSWYQQALGQGPQFIFQYYREEENGRGNFPPRFSGLQFPNYSSELNVNALELDDSALYLCASSRDSEAFFGQGTRLTVV.